One sample yielded the 11 T cell receptor beta chains listed below, sequenced in a study of CD8 T cells in Susac syndrome (dated by TCRdb to about 2019). To prepare the library, the immunoSEQ multiplex PCR assay was applied. RNA was extracted with the RNeasy kit and 0.5 to 1 ug was reverse transcribed using random hexamers. The raw public data were reprocessed by TCRdb itself: fastp quality trimming at Q25, MiXCR clonotype calling, in-frame beta chains only. Entries are consolidated by CDR3 protein sequence, retaining the most common genes and DNA. This sample holds about 200,000 distinct CDR3 sequences; 90% to 95% were observed only once. The ten largest clones represent about 0.1% of the sample. The sequenced material came from CD4+ T cells from PBMCs. The source is a human donor with Susac syndrome.

The CDR3 DNA reads TGCGCCAGCAGCTTGGCCGGGACCTCTGGTATGGATGGCTACACCTTC. This codes for CASSLAGTSGMDGYTF. The rearrangement uses TRBV5-1 and TRBJ1-2; possible D gene TRBD1, 5 bases. The CDR3 spans 16 residues. CDR1 and CDR2 from the germline V gene are SGHRS and YFSETQ. Trimming shortened V by 0 bases and J by 6 bases, and 18 bases separated the two germline ends. The full variable domain, completed using reference TRBV5-1 and TRBJ1-2, is KAGVTQTPRYLIKTRGQQVTLSCSPISGHRSVSWYQQTPGQGLQFLFEYFSETQRNKGNFPGRFSGRQFSNSRSEMNVSTLELGDSALYLCASSLAGTSGMDGYTFGSGTRLTVV.

In this sample, this clonotype turned up once. The rearrangement joins TRBV11-2 to TRBJ2-7, with D possibly TRBD1 on 5 matching bases. The V and J ends lost 2 bases and 4 bases respectively, with 15 bases between them. Germline V gene sequence: CDR1 SGHAT, CDR2 FQNNGV. The CDR3 spans 15 residues. The DNA of the CDR3 is TGTGCCAGCAGCTTATACCAGGGTGCACCTTACGAGCAGTACTTC. Protein: CASSLYQGAPYEQYF.

This chain connects TRBV28 to TRBJ1-1; 7 nucleotides align to TRBD1. CDR3 size: 15 residues. V lost 7 bases and J lost 0; bases outside the gene matches: 8. The germline CDR1 and CDR2 sequences are MDHEN and SYDVKM. The CDR3 protein is CASIPLDRLNTEAFF. CDR3 coding DNA: TGTGCCAGCATCCCCCTGGACAGGTTGAACACTGAAGCTTTCTTT.

The CDR3 region is CSARVGYKETQYF. CDR3 nucleotides: TGCAGTGCTAGGGTGGGGTATAAGGAGACCCAGTACTTC. The V and J genes are TRBV20-1 and TRBJ2-5; D unresolved. Germline V CDR1 and CDR2: DFQATT, SNEGSKA (reference sequence). The ends were cut back, 3 bases at V and 5 bases at J, with 13 bases in the middle. The CDR3 is 13 amino acids.

The chain recombines TRBV5-1 with TRBJ2-7; 10 bases line up with TRBD1. The CDR3 covers 14 residues. After removal of 3 bases from V and 9 bases from J, the junction contained 9 bases not matched to a gene. Looked up from germline, CDR1 is SGHRS and CDR2 is YFSETQ. The CDR3 DNA follows: TGCGCCAGCAGCTCCGGGACAGGGGCCTTCGTGCAGTACTTC. Its protein is CASSSGTGAFVQYF.

The chain employs TRBV28 and TRBJ2-7; TRBD2 aligns across 10 bases. The germline V gene has CDR1 MDHEN and CDR2 SYDVKM. The CDR3 has 16 amino acids. The J segment lost 2 bases and the V segment lost 3 bases, leaving 7 bases of the junction unmatched. The CDR3 loop reads CASSLGSGGTTYEQYF. The CDR3 DNA follows: TGTGCCAGCAGTTTGGGTAGCGGGGGGACTACCTACGAGCAGTACTTC.

In DNA form, the CDR3 reads TGTGCCAGCCAGACAGGGGGTATCAACAATGAGCAGTTCTTC. Amino acids: CASQTGGINNEQFF. V and J are TRBV6-1 and TRBJ2-1; 9 positions agree with TRBD1. The CDR3 is 14 residues long. Germline trimming cut 8 bases from V and 5 bases from J; bases unmatched to any gene: 7. CDR1 and CDR2 from the germline V gene are MNHNS and SASEGT.

The chain carries TRBV5-4 and TRBJ1-2, with TRBD1 matching over 10 bases. This CDR3 is 15 amino acids long. CDR1 is SGHNT and CDR2 is YYREEE in the germline V gene (reference sequence). Trimming removed 3 bases from V and 4 bases from J; junction bases left unmatched: 6. DNA of the CDR3: TGTGCCAGCAGCTCCCGGGACAGGGGATCCTATGGCTACACCTTC. Its translation is CASSSRDRGSYGYTF.

The chain recombines TRBV5-1 with TRBJ2-3, with D unclear. Trimming took off 5 bases at V and 2 bases at J, with 9 bases between the two ends. Per germline, CDR1 SGHRS and CDR2 YFSETQ. The CDR3 has 13 amino acids. This CDR3 reads CASRTGHTDTQYF. CDR3 DNA sequence: TGCGCCAGCAGGACGGGCCACACAGATACGCAGTATTTT.

The chain has TRBV10-2 and TRBJ1-2; D gene ambiguous. The CDR3 runs 14 residues. Germline values: CDR1 WSHSY, CDR2 SAAADI. V was trimmed by 0 bases and J by 3 bases, leaving 8 bases between them. CDR3 sequence: CASSESRADYGYTF. CDR3 DNA: TGCGCCAGCAGTGAGTCGAGGGCAGACTATGGCTACACCTTC.

V is TRBV28 and J is TRBJ2-5; 7 nucleotides line up with TRBD2. CDR1 is MDHEN, CDR2 SYDVKM, per germline. Trimming cost V 3 bases and J 5 bases; bases outside gene matches: 9. This CDR3 spans 15 amino acids. The CDR3 loop reads CASSLPGAGTETQYF. The DNA for the CDR3 is TGTGCCAGCAGTTTGCCGGGAGCGGGAACGGAGACCCAGTACTTC.